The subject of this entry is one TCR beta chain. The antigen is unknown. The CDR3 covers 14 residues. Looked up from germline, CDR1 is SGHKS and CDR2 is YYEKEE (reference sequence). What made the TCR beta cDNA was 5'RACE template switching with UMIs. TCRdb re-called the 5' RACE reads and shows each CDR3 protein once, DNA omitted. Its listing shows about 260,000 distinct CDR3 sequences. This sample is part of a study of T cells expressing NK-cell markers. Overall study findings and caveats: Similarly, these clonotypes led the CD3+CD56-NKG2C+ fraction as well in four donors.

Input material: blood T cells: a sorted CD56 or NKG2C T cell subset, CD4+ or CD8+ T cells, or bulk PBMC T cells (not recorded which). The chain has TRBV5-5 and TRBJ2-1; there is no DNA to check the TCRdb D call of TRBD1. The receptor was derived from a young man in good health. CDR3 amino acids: CASSLGQGLNEQFF.